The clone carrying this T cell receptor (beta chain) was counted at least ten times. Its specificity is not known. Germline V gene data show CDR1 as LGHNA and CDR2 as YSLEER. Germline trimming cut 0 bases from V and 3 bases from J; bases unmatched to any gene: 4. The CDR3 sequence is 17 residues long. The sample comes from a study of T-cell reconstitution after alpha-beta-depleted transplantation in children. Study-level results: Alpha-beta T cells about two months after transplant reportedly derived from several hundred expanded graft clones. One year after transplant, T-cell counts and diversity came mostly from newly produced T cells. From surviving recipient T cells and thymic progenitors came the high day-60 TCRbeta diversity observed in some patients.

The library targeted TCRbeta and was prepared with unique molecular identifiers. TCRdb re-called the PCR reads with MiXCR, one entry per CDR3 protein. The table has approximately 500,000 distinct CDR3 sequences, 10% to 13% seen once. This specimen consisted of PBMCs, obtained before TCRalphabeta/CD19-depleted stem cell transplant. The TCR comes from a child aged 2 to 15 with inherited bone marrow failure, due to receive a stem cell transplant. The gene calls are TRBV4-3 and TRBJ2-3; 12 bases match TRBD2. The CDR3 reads CASSQETSGSHTDTQYF. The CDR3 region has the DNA TGCGCCAGCAGCCAAGAGACTAGCGGGAGCCATACAGATACGCAGTATTTT.